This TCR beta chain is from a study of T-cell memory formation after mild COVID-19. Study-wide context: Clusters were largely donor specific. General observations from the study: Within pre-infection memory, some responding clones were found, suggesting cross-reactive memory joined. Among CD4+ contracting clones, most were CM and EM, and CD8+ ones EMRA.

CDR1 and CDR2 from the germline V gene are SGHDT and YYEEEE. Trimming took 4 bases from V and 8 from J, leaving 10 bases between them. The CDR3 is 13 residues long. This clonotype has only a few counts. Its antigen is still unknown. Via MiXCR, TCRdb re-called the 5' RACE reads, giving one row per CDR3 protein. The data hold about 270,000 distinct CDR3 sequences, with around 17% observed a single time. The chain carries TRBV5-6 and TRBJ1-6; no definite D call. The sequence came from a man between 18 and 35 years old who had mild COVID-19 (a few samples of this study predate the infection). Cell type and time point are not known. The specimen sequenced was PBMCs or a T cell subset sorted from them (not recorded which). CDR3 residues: CASSATMDSPLHF. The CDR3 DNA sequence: TGTGCCAGCAGCGCAACCATGGATTCACCCCTCCACTTT.